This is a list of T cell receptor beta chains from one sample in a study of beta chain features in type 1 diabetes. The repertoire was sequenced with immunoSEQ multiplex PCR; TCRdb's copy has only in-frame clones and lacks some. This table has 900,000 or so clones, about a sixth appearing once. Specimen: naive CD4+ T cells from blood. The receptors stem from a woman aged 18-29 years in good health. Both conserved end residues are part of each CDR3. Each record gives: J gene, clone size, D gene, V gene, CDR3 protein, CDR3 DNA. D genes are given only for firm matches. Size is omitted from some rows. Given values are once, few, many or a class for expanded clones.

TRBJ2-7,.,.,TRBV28,CVCPRVRGCEQYF,TGTGTCTGCCCTAGAGTTCGGGGGTGCGAGCAGTACTTC
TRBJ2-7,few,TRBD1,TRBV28,CASSPGQGRWNEQYF,TGTGCCAGCAGTCCGGGACAGGGAAGGTGGAACGAGCAGTACTTC
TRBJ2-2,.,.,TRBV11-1,CASSPNLPNTGELFF,TGTGCCAGCAGCCCGAATCTCCCAAACACCGGGGAGCTGTTTTTT
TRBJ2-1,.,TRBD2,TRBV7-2,CASSFGSSGSIRLSYEQFF,TGTGCCAGCAGCTTTGGGTCTAGCGGGAGTATTAGGCTGTCTTATGAGCAGTTCTTC
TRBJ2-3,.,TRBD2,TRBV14,CASSQVLAGWTDTQYF,TGTGCCAGCAGCCAAGTCCTAGCGGGATGGACAGATACGCAGTATTTT
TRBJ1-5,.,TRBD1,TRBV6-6,CASSLQGGQHF,TGTGCCAGCAGTCTTCAGGGGGGCCAGCATTTT
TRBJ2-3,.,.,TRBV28,CASSLSGTDTQYF,TGTGCCAGCAGTTTATCTGGAACAGATACGCAGTATTTT
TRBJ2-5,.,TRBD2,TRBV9,CASSGGVSSGQETQYF,TGTGCCAGCAGCGGGGGAGTGTCTAGCGGTCAAGAGACCCAGTACTTC
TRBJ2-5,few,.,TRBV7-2,CASSFRGHLETQYF,TGTGCCAGCAGCTTCCGGGGACATCTGGAGACCCAGTACTTC
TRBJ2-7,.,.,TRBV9,CASSPIPGTYEQYF,TGTGCCAGCAGCCCAATACCCGGAACCTACGAGCAGTACTTC
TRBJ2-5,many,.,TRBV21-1,CAREQPQETQYF,TGTGCCAGAGAGCAGCCTCAAGAGACCCAGTACTTC
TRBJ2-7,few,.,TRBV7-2,CASSLARSTRPVYEQYF,TGTGCCAGCAGCTTAGCCCGCTCGACTAGACCGGTCTACGAGCAGTACTTC
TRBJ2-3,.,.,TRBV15,CATSWTHSVTDTQYF,TGTGCCACCAGCTGGACTCACTCCGTCACAGATACGCAGTATTTT
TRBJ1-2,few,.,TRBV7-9,CASRGRGTGYTF,TGTGCCAGCCGGGGCCGAGGCACCGGCTACACCTTC
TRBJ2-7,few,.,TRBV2,CASSDESFYEQYF,TGTGCCAGCAGTGATGAGTCGTTCTACGAGCAGTACTTC
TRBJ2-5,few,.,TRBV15,CATSRDPLETQYF,TGTGCCACCAGCAGAGATCCCCTAGAGACCCAGTACTTC
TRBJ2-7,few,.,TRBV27,CASSLSRLAVGNEQYF,TGTGCCAGCAGTTTATCGAGGTTGGCGGTGGGAAACGAGCAGTACTTC
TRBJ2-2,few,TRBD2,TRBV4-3,CASSLSRIGGVLAGGGTGELFF,TGCGCCAGCAGCCTAAGCAGGATCGGTGGGGTCCTAGCGGGAGGAGGCACCGGGGAGCTGTTTTTT
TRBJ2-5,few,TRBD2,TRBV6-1,CASSSRDYRSQYF,TGTGCCAGCAGTTCCCGGGACTATCGAAGCCAGTACTTC
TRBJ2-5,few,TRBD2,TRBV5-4,CASSRETSGEETQYF,TGTGCCAGCAGCCGGGAGACTAGCGGAGAAGAGACCCAGTACTTC
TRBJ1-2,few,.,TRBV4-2,CASSHGIGRRGHYGYTF,TGTGCCAGCAGCCATGGGATCGGCCGCAGGGGCCATTATGGCTACACCTTC
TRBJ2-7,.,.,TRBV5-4,CASSQGLEDYEQYF,TGTGCCAGCAGCCAGGGGCTCGAGGACTACGAGCAGTACTTC
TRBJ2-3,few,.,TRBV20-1,CSAPHTDTQYF,TGCAGTGCGCCTCATACAGATACGCAGTATTTT
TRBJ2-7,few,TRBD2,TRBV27,CASSFGGRFVEQYF,TGTGCCAGCAGTTTTGGCGGGAGGTTTGTTGAGCAGTACTTC
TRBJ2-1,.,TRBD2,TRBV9,CASSARTSGIYEQFF,TGTGCCAGCAGCGCTCGGACTAGCGGGATTTATGAGCAGTTCTTC
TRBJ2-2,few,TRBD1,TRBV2,CASSEGQGQTGELFF,TGTGCCAGCTCTGAGGGACAGGGTCAAACCGGGGAGCTGTTTTTT
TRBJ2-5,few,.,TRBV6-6,CASSLVQYQETQYF,TGTGCCAGCAGTCTGGTACAGTACCAAGAGACCCAGTACTTC
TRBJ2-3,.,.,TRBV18,CASSPPGTDTQYF,TGTGCCAGCTCACCGCCGGGAACAGATACGCAGTATTTT
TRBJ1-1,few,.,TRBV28,CASSLTHTEAFF,TGTGCCAGCAGCCTGACGCACACTGAAGCTTTCTTT
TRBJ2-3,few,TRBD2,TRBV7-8,CASSLAFQAGGRTDTQYF,TGTGCCAGCAGCTTAGCGTTTCAAGCGGGAGGAAGAACAGATACGCAGTATTTT
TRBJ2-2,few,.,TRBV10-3,CAISEEYTGELFF,TGTGCCATCAGTGAGGAGTACACCGGGGAGCTGTTTTTT
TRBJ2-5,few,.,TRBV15,CATSRGGGDGQETQYF,TGTGCCACCAGCAGAGGGGGAGGAGACGGCCAAGAGACCCAGTACTTC
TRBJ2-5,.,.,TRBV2,CASWMQGRTQYF,TGTGCCAGCTGGATGCAAGGGCGGACCCAGTACTTC
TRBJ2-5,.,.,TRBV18,CASSEEETQYF,TGTGCCAGCTCAGAGGAAGAGACCCAGTACTTC
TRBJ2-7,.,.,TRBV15,CATSRLQGYDEQYF,TGTGCCACCAGCAGACTCCAGGGGTATGACGAGCAGTACTTC
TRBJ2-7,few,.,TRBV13,CASSLSYSGSGRNDEQYF,TGTGCCAGCAGCCTAAGTTATTCGGGTTCGGGGAGAAACGACGAGCAGTACTTC
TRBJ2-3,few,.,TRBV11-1,CASSPREGGRDTQYF,TGTGCCAGCAGCCCTCGTGAGGGAGGAAGGGATACGCAGTATTTT
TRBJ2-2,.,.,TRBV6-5,CASSTTGPGELFF,TGTGCCAGCAGTACGACAGGCCCCGGGGAGCTGTTTTTT
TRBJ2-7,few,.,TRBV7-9,CASNNGGMRGYEQYF,TGTGCCAGCAACAACGGCGGGATGAGGGGCTACGAGCAGTACTTC
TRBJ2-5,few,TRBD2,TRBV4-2,CASSHSGVAGEETQYF,TGTGCCAGCAGCCATTCGGGTGTTGCGGGAGAAGAGACCCAGTACTTC
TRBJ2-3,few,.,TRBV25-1,CASSEYSQENTDTQYF,TGTGCCAGCAGTGAATATTCACAAGAAAACACAGATACGCAGTATTTT
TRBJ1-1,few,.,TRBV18,CASSSQGINTEAFF,TGTGCCAGCTCCTCTCAGGGGATTAACACTGAAGCTTTCTTT
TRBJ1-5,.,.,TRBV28,CASREGGRNQPQHF,TGTGCCAGCAGAGAGGGGGGGCGCAATCAGCCCCAGCATTTT
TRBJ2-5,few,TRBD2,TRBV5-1,CASSLGLGKETQYF,TGCGCCAGCAGTCTGGGACTAGGGAAAGAGACCCAGTACTTC
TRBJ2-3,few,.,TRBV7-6,CASSRASTDTQYF,TGTGCCAGCAGCCGGGCTAGCACAGATACGCAGTATTTT
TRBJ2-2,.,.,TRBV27,CASSLISTGLGSSGELFF,TGTGCCAGCAGTTTAATAAGTACGGGGCTGGGGTCGTCCGGGGAGCTGTTTTTT
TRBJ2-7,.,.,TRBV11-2,CASSLSSPYEQYF,TGTGCCAGCAGCTTATCCAGTCCCTACGAGCAGTACTTC
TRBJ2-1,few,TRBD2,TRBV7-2,CASSRIAGDGVEQFF,TGTGCCAGCAGCCGAATAGCGGGAGATGGGGTTGAGCAGTTCTTC
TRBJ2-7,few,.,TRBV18,CASSTESRGYEQYF,TGTGCCAGCTCAACCGAATCGCGGGGTTACGAGCAGTACTTC
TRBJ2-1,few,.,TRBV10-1,CASSRLGGREQFF,TGCGCCAGCAGTAGATTGGGTGGACGGGAGCAGTTCTTC
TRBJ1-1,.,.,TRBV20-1,CSASWEYEAFF,TGCAGTGCTAGTTGGGAATACGAAGCTTTCTTT
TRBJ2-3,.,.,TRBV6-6,CASRGSSTDTQYF,TGTGCCAGCAGGGGATCTAGCACAGATACGCAGTATTTT
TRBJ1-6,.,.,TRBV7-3,CASSLASNSPLHF,TGTGCCAGCAGCTTGGCCAGCAATTCACCCCTCCACTTT
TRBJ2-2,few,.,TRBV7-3,CASSSAGTVGLGELFF,TGTGCCAGCAGCTCCGCCGGGACGGTCGGTCTCGGGGAGCTGTTTTTT
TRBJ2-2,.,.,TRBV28,CASQTNTGELFF,TGTGCCAGCCAGACGAACACCGGGGAGCTGTTTTTT
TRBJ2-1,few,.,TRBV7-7,CASSSGGATGREEQFF,TGTGCTAGCAGCTCCGGGGGTGCGACAGGGCGAGAAGAGCAGTTCTTC
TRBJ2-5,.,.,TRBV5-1,CASSPSAEETQYF,TGCGCCAGCAGCCCATCTGCGGAAGAGACCCAGTACTTC
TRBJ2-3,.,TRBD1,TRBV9,CASSGGQGIKDTQYF,TGTGCCAGCAGCGGGGGACAGGGAATTAAAGATACGCAGTATTTT
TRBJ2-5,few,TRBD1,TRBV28,CASSPRQGRETQYF,TGTGCCAGCAGCCCGAGACAGGGTAGGGAGACCCAGTACTTC